What follows is one T cell receptor beta chain and its context. Its antigen has not been determined. There are no base qualities to consult, and no much larger clone falls within one base. TCRbeta CDR3 regions were amplified from genomic DNA by means of the immunoSEQ Assay, a bias-controlled multiplex PCR. Regarding the original processing steps: The number of nucleated cells in each sample was estimated from the amplification of reference gene primers within the assay. To quantify the absolute abundance of each unique TCRbeta CDR3 rearrangement, sequence reads were collapsed and filtered. Productive Simpson clonality was computed per sample as the square root of Simpson's diversity index over productive rearrangements. TCRdb mirrors the immuneACCESS table, restricted to in-frame sequences. Some clones are absent from its copies; in checked studies, under half trace to an unresolved V gene, and the reason for the others is unknown. For V, J and clone size, that table is used; D and trimming come from the DNA. The sample yields approximately 150,000 clones; around 90% were counted once. The ten largest clones take up 1.6% of the sample.

The sample comes from a study of blood T cell repertoires in COVID-19 (dated by TCRdb to 2018 to 2021). With respect to the entire study: Samples covering the acute and convalescent phases of COVID-19 were provided by collaborators in the United States, Italy and Spain. The sample metadata nearly always contained a de-identified subject ID, COVID-19 status, age in years and sex. Subjects who had been exposed to COVID-19, were actively infected with it, or had recovered from it provided the deeply sampled blood TCRbeta repertoires that made up the dataset. Samples were obtained from the ongoing ImmuneRACE study (first 160 participants) and from over 1,000 subjects provided by 6 global collaborators. The repertoires were released in a freely available public database meant as a resource for research on the immune response to SARS-CoV-2. The prospective study material was composed of cDNA or gDNA derived from T cells, B-cell-depleted T cells, or PBMCs. Where HLA class I and class II types were available, the types were taken from metadata supplied by the sample provider, not from assay-based typing.

Results the study describes overall, beyond this receptor: The amount of clinical and demographic metadata varied by source and participant and was provided uncurated.

The collaborating institutions used their own protocols to collect whole blood in K2EDTA tubes. For TCRbeta analysis, collaborators shipped samples in one of three forms: frozen whole blood, isolated PBMCs, or DNA extracted from either of those sample types. The sequenced material came from peripheral blood. The TCR sequence derives from a woman aged 45 to 65 with acute or convalescent COVID-19.

CDR3 reads: CASSSGTGDTEAFF. The sequenced DNA: TGCGCCAGCAGCTCTGGGACAGGGGACACTGAAGCTTTCTTT. The rearranged chain carries TRBV5-1 and TRBJ1-1; 10 bases in the middle match TRBD1. There are 14 amino acids in the CDR3, from cysteine to phenylalanine inclusive. The kept DNA is CDR3 alone, 42 bases in frame from the first base. Reading the germline V gene gives CDR1 SGHRS and CDR2 YFSETQ. Ends trimmed: V by 3 bases, J by 3 bases; bases unmatched to a gene: 2.